One and the same sample provided the 2 T cell receptor beta chains below, sequenced in a study of tumor and adjacent non-tumor tissue in lung cancer. No cell sorting was done before RNA was extracted from the tissue. The normal lung tissue was taken more than 3 cm from the tumor edge. TCRbeta libraries were built with three rounds of nested PCR, modified from ARM-PCR. In TCRdb, the multiplex PCR reads were re-called with MiXCR into one record per CDR3 protein. The data contain approximately 53,000 distinct CDR3 sequences, about 79% of them singletons. The sequenced sample consisted of distant non-tumor lung tissue. All receptors come from a woman between 55 and 75 years old with non-small cell lung cancer.

Turning to this clonotype: A junction boundary mismatches the germline segment, possibly from a read error. The CDR3 loop reads CVSSHDDVRQWNNEQFF. The DNA of the CDR3 is TGTGTCAGCAGTCACGATGACGTCAGACAATGGAACAATGAGCAGTTCTTC. The V gene is TRBV6-2 or TRBV6-3, the J gene TRBJ2-1; D not certain. CDR1 MNHEY and CDR2 SVGEGT come from the germline V gene. This CDR3 contains 17 residues.

This clonotype was seen more than once but under ten times. The CDR3 end shows no conserved phenylalanine or tryptophan, and so a read error is likely. V usage is TRBV12-3 or TRBV12-4 and J usage is TRBJ1-5; maybe TRBD1 (6 bases). The CDR3 loop spans 13 amino acids. Trimming left V 6 bases short and J 4 bases short, with 10 bases between. CDR3 nucleotide sequence: TGTGCCAGCAGCGACACAGGGAATCAGCCCCAGCATCTT. Translated, it gives CASSDTGNQPQHL.